Included here is one TCR beta chain sequence, with context. The data originate from a study of brain T cells in children with intractable seizures. Pre-surgery treatment included at least one anti-epileptic drug. Germline CDR1 LNHDA, CDR2 SQIVND (reference sequence). The V segment lost 11 bases and the J segment 4 bases; nucleotides outside the gene matches: 11. This CDR3 is 15 amino acids long. Assay used: immunoSEQ multiplex PCR; TCRdb lists only in-frame clones, some missing. The data hold under 150,000 clones, with 90% to 95% observed a single time. The clonotype comes from a boy younger than two with hemimegalencephaly and intractable seizures. The chain joins TRBV19 to TRBJ1-5; 10 bases align to TRBD1. Sequenced material: peripheral blood, taken at surgery. This chain's CDR3 is CAVNPGQGRNQPQHF. CDR3 DNA sequence: TGTGCCGTCAACCCGGGACAGGGGCGTAATCAGCCCCAGCATTTT.